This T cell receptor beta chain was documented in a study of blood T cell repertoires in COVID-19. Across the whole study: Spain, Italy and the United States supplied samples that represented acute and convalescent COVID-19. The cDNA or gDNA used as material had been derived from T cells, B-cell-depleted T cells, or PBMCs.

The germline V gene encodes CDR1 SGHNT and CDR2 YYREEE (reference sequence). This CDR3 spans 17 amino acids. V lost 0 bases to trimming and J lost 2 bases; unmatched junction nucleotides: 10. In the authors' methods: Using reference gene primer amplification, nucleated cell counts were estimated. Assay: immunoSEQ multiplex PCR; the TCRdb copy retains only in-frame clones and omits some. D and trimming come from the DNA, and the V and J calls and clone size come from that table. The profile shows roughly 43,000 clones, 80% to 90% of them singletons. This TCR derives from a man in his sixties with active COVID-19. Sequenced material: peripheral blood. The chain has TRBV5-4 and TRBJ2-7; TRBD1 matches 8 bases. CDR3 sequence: CASSLAPGGASTYEQYF. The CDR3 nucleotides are TGTGCCAGCAGCTTGGCCCCAGGGGGCGCGTCCACCTACGAGCAGTACTTC.